The clone carrying this T cell receptor (beta chain) showed up many times. TCRdb fed the 5' RACE reads into MiXCR, producing one record per CDR3 protein. The sample shows around 46,000 distinct CDR3 sequences, roughly 7.1% of them seen only once. This record comes from a study of T cells after yellow fever vaccination. Study-wide results and limits: A large majority of primary-vaccination clones showed up again after the booster (roughly 95% CD4, around 90% CD8).

Trimming took off 6 bases at V and 3 bases at J, with 3 bases between the two ends. The CDR3 consists of 11 residues. In germline, CDR1 is MNHEY, CDR2 SVGEGT. This TCR was sampled from a man aged 25-45 years who received the YFV17D yellow fever vaccine. The rearrangement joins TRBV6-2 or TRBV6-3 to TRBJ2-4; D gene ambiguous. Sequenced here: CD8+ T cells not binding an NS4B(214-222) dextramer, sorted from PBMCs, sampled 45 days after the yellow fever booster vaccination. The CDR3 bases are TGTGCCAGCAGGGTCAAAAACATTCAGTACTTC. Protein: CASRVKNIQYF.